The clone carrying this TCR beta chain showed up just a few times. What it binds is unknown. The data are from a study of CD8 T cells in ankylosing spondylitis. General study points: In synovial fluid and blood from reactive arthritis, some motif variants were previously reported.

The CDR3 extends over 14 amino acids. Between the trimmed V and J ends, which lost 5 bases and 7 bases, there was a span of 16 bases. TCR beta libraries were made by quantitative 5'-RACE with molecular barcodes. Each CDR3 protein gets one entry after TCRdb re-called the 5' RACE reads with MiXCR. The table has under 250,000 distinct CDR3 sequences, 30% to 35% seen once; the top ten hold roughly 4%. This receptor was obtained from a male donor with ankylosing spondylitis or in good health (not recorded which). The chain uses TRBV12-3 or TRBV12-4 and TRBJ2-3, with D maybe TRBD1 (5 bases). Sequencing used blood, either unsorted or a sorted T cell fraction (not recorded which). This CDR3 is CASSPTGPYNTQYF. In DNA form, the CDR3 reads TGTGCCAGCAGTCCAACAGGACCCTACAATACGCAGTATTTT.